This TCR beta chain was obtained from a study of shared clonotypes between healthy human individuals. Broader study findings: Naive subsets generally had larger estimated richness than memory subsets. It was observed that 4% to 6% of naive CD4 clonotypes were shared across a few donors.

Germline V gives CDR1 MDHEN, CDR2 SYDVKM. V trimming: 5 bases; J trimming: 7 bases; junction bases outside the gene matches: 13. CDR3 length equals 15 residues. Regarding this clone: The antigen remains unidentified.

Everyone who donated was a Caucasian adult who lived in Nashville, Tennessee. In the original analysis: Sequence data from immunoSEQ were junction-only and lacked quality scores; consequently, filtering differed. Using immunoSEQ multiplex PCR, the repertoire was profiled, and TCRdb retains in-frame clones only, with some absent. V and J calls plus clone size are reproduced from that table; the DNA served to infer D and trimming. Of over 850,000 clones listed, 78% are singletons. The sequence came from a man aged 18 to 30 in good health. Some clones in this sample may be carry-over from other donors' samples. The sequenced sample consisted of memory CD4+ T cells from PBMCs. Described subset: CD45RA-negative fraction. This chain links TRBV28 with TRBJ1-2, with 7 bases lining up with TRBD1. The CDR3 protein is CASSPGTDSLIGYTF. CDR3 in DNA: TGTGCCAGCAGTCCCGGGACAGATTCCTTAATTGGCTACACCTTC.